This TCR beta chain was sequenced during a study of CD8 T cells in Susac syndrome. The multiple sclerosis control group consisted of treatment-naive patients whose relapsing-remitting disease, which was either stable or active, fulfilled revised McDonald criteria. The TEMRA cells underwent FACS enrichment, while the CD8+ and CD4+ T cells underwent negative isolation. Inclusive of both ends, the CDR3 amounts to 15 amino acids. Germline lookup yields CDR1 SGHVS and CDR2 FNYEAQ. Study conclusions and caveats: TCR sequencing and HLA analysis covered a relatively small number of individuals.

The count of this clonotype is one. Its matching antigen is unknown. The limits of the CDR3 on the DNA are not certain, so only TCRdb's listed CDR3 is given. Reverse transcription of roughly 0.5 to 1 ug RNA was carried out with random hexamers. Amplification of TCR beta CDR3 by immunoSEQ multiplex PCR spanned 54 Vbeta and 13 Jbeta. TCRdb recomputed calls from the immunoSEQ multiplex PCR reads with MiXCR, one row per CDR3 protein. The sample holds roughly 330,000 distinct CDR3 sequences, 92% seen once. This chain uses TRBV7-6 with TRBJ2-7; TRBD1, the D gene given by the table, was not confirmed from the DNA. Sequenced input: CD4+ T cells from PBMCs. The source of this sequence is a human donor with multiple sclerosis. CDR3 residues: CASSFGSGFIYEQYF.